The 20 T cell receptor beta chains below all came from one sample that was sequenced in a study of blood T cell repertoires in COVID-19. Some clones are missing from TCRdb's copy, which holds only in-frame ones; the method was immunoSEQ multiplex PCR. Of fewer than 200,000 clones listed, 82% are singletons. The material sequenced was peripheral blood. The receptor set was obtained from a woman aged 60-75 years with COVID-19, enrolled during active disease.

As regards this clone: In the same sample, other DNA sequences code for this CDR3. The gene calls are TRBV5-4 and TRBJ1-1, with a tentative D call TRBD1 (5 bases). The V and J ends lost 4 bases and 4 bases respectively, with 14 bases between them. Germline CDR1 is SGHNT and CDR2 is YYREEE (reference sequence). The CDR3 is 14 residues long. CDR3 in amino acids: CASSLRGGGTEAFF. CDR3 DNA sequence: TGTGCCAGCAGCCTGAGGGGAGGCGGCACTGAAGCTTTCTTT.

The CDR3 region is CASSIGGMEELFF. DNA for the CDR3: TGTGCCAGTAGTATCGGGGGAATGGAGGAGCTGTTTTTT. V is TRBV19 and J is TRBJ2-2, with a weak D call TRBD2 (6 bases). The CDR3 loop spans 13 amino acids. V dropped 3 bases and J dropped 10 bases, with 12 bases sitting between them. The germline CDR1 and CDR2 sequences are LNHDA and SQIVND (reference sequence).

This chain uses TRBV12-3 or TRBV12-4 with TRBJ1-5; D ambiguous. The CDR3 has 13 residues. The V gene lost 3 bases and the J gene lost 0 bases, with 3 bases spanning the gap. The DNA for the CDR3 is TGTGCCAGCAGTTTGCGTAGCAATCAGCCCCAGCATTTT. Residues: CASSLRSNQPQHF.

The chain combines TRBV5-1 with TRBJ2-1; D is undetermined. The V gene lost 4 bases and the J gene lost 5 bases, with 10 bases spanning the gap. Germline CDR1 and CDR2: SGHRS and YFSETQ. This CDR3 spans 13 amino acids. DNA of the CDR3: TGCGCCAGCAGCCTCCCGTCTCACAATGAGCAGTTCTTC. Encoded protein: CASSLPSHNEQFF.

V usage is TRBV2 and J usage is TRBJ1-1, with no clear D. V lost 8 bases, J lost 3 bases, and 13 bases lay in between. The CDR3 consists of 13 residues. In germline, CDR1 is SNHLY, CDR2 FYNNEI. CDR3 bases: TGTGCCAGCTCAACCGGGGTTTACACTGAAGCTTTCTTT. This encodes CASSTGVYTEAFF.

The chain carries TRBV6-6 and TRBJ2-3, with 10 bases that match TRBD2. The V gene's germline CDR1 is MNHNY and CDR2 SVGAGI (reference sequence). Trimming at V came to 5 bases and at J to 5 bases, leaving 4 bases not matched to a gene. The CDR3 loop spans 14 amino acids. The CDR3 nucleotides read TGTGCCAGCAGTGTAGCGGGAGGCGAAGATACGCAGTATTTT. It is translated as CASSVAGGEDTQYF.

V is TRBV11-1 and J is TRBJ2-5; D is possibly TRBD2 (5 bases). CDR1 SGHAT and CDR2 FQDESV come from the germline V gene (reference sequence). The germline V and J ends were trimmed by 0 bases and 5 bases, with 10 bases remaining between them. The CDR3 totals 14 residues. The CDR3: CASSLARVRETQYF. The CDR3 DNA reads as TGTGCCAGCAGCTTAGCGAGGGTTAGGGAGACCCAGTACTTC.

This rearrangement joins TRBV19 to TRBJ1-5, with D tentatively TRBD1 (6 bases). The CDR3 consists of 16 residues. Germline V gene sequence: CDR1 LNHDA, CDR2 SQIVND (reference sequence). Trimming stripped 2 bases from V and 7 bases from J, with 18 bases between. This chain's CDR3 is CASSIWSLGGSQPQHF. The CDR3 bases are TGTGCCAGTAGTATATGGTCACTAGGGGGTTCGCAGCCCCAGCATTTT.

The chain is built from TRBV29-1 and TRBJ1-5; 9 bases fit TRBD1. Germline V gives CDR1 SQVTM, CDR2 ANQGSEA. The CDR3 is made up of 13 amino acids. J was trimmed by 7 bases and V by 4 bases; bases with no gene match: 5. The CDR3 sequence: CSVAQGAGQPQHF. Written as DNA, the CDR3 is TGCAGCGTTGCACAGGGGGCAGGACAGCCCCAGCATTTT. The full variable domain, rest sourced from reference TRBV29-1 and TRBJ1-5, is SAVISQKPSRDICQRGTSLTIQCQVDSQVTMMFWYRQQPGQSLTLIATANQGSEATYESGFVIDKFPISRPNLTFSTLTVSNMSPEDSSIYLCSVAQGAGQPQHFGDGTRLSIL.

The V and J genes are TRBV7-9 and TRBJ2-7; TRBD1 matches 9 bases. With V trimmed by 5 bases and J by 2 bases, 7 bases remained unmatched. This CDR3 has 15 amino acids. Germline CDR1 and CDR2: SEHNR and FQNEAQ (reference sequence). CDR3 DNA sequence: TGTGCCAGCAGCCTGCCGGGACAGGGCACCTACGAGCAGTACTTC. Translation: CASSLPGQGTYEQYF. Looking up the rest from reference TRBV7-9 and TRBJ2-7 gives the full variable domain: DTGVSQNPRHKITKRGQNVTFRCDPISEHNRLYWYRQTLGQGPEFLTYFQNEAQLEKSRLLSDRFSAERPKGSFSTLEIQRTEQGDSAMYLCASSLPGQGTYEQYFGPGTRLTVT.

This chain uses TRBV2 with TRBJ2-7, with 7 bases that match TRBD1. Trimming took 5 bases from V and 5 from J; bases not matched to a gene: 3. The CDR3 runs to 12 residues. Germline-derived CDR1 and CDR2 are SNHLY and FYNNEI. CDR3 amino acids: CASSKDRDEQYF. Written as DNA, the CDR3 is TGTGCCAGCAGTAAAGACAGGGACGAGCAGTACTTC.

V and J are TRBV13 and TRBJ1-5, with D possibly matching TRBD1 (5 bases). The V and J ends lost 5 bases and 0 bases respectively, with 17 bases between them. Germline V lookup: CDR1 PRHDT, CDR2 FYEKMQ (reference sequence). The CDR3 is 17 residues long. DNA for the CDR3: TGTGCCAGCAGCATCCCGCCCAGGGATTATAGCAATCAGCCCCAGCATTTT. Translated, it gives CASSIPPRDYSNQPQHF.

The chain has TRBV30 and TRBJ2-3, with 7 bases matching TRBD1. Germline CDR1 and CDR2: GTSNPN and SVGIG (reference sequence). The trim removed 3 bases at V and 2 bases at J, leaving 5 bases unmatched. The length of the CDR3 is 14 residues. The chain's CDR3 is CAWRRTGYTDTQYF. The DNA of the CDR3 is TGTGCCTGGAGGAGGACAGGATACACAGATACGCAGTATTTT.

J is TRBJ1-2 and V is TRBV6-5, with 8 bases fitting TRBD1. This CDR3 contains 13 residues. Germline loops: CDR1 MNHEY, CDR2 SVGAGI. The V and J ends lost 5 bases and 3 bases, in that order; junction bases with no gene match: 2. The CDR3 loop is CASSKGQDYGYTF. CDR3 nucleotide sequence: TGTGCCAGCAGTAAGGGACAGGACTATGGCTACACCTTC.

V is TRBV25-1 and J is TRBJ2-3, with 8 bases matching TRBD2. The CDR3 contains 15 residues. The germline V gene encodes CDR1 MGHDK and CDR2 SYGVNS. V was clipped by 3 bases and J by 6 bases; unmatched bases: 8. The chain's CDR3 is CASSDLAGLGDTQYF. The CDR3 DNA is TGTGCCAGCAGTGACCTAGCGGGCCTAGGGGATACGCAGTATTTT.

The gene calls are TRBV7-6 and TRBJ1-2; tentatively, D is TRBD1 (5 bases). Germline V gene lookup returns CDR1 SGHVS and CDR2 FNYEAQ. V lost 4 bases and J lost 5, with 5 bases in between. CDR3 size: 11 residues. DNA of the CDR3: TGTGCCAGCAGCTCAGGGTATGGCTACACCTTC. Its translation: CASSSGYGYTF.

The chain has TRBV5-4 and TRBJ1-2, with 9 nucleotides matching TRBD1. The germline gives CDR1 SGHNT, CDR2 YYREEE (reference sequence). The trim removed 2 bases at V and 8 bases at J, leaving 16 bases unmatched. CDR3 length: 17 amino acids. CDR3 in amino acids: CASSLTGTGRGGGGYTF. CDR3 nucleotide sequence: TGTGCCAGCAGCTTAACCGGGACAGGGAGGGGCGGCGGAGGCTACACCTTC.

The V and J genes are TRBV18 and TRBJ1-1; 12 positions agree with TRBD1. Trimming took 6 bases from V and 5 from J; bases not matched to a gene: 7. This CDR3 region has 15 residues. Germline CDR1 is KGHSH and CDR2 is LQKENI. CDR3 sequence: CASSSGTGGRTEAFF. The CDR3 DNA reads TGTGCCAGCTCGAGCGGGACAGGGGGCAGAACTGAAGCTTTCTTT.

There are a few counts of this clone. CDR3: CASSAGTGVQPQHF. The CDR3 DNA follows: TGTGCCAGCAGTGCTGGGACAGGGGTACAGCCCCAGCATTTT. The chain couples TRBV27 to TRBJ1-5, with 10 bases fitting TRBD1. The V segment lost 5 bases and the J segment 7 bases; nucleotides outside the gene matches: 5. Germline loops: CDR1 MNHEY, CDR2 SMNVEV (reference sequence). This CDR3 region has 14 residues.

V is TRBV30 and J is TRBJ2-7, with D possibly being TRBD2 (6 bases). The CDR3 runs 10 residues. Trimming took off 5 bases at V and 11 bases at J, with 13 bases between the two ends. Looked up from germline, CDR1 is GTSNPN and CDR2 is SVGIG (reference sequence). CDR3 loop: CAWGGIIEYV. In nucleotides, the CDR3 is TGTGCCTGGGGCGGGATCATCGAGTACGTC.